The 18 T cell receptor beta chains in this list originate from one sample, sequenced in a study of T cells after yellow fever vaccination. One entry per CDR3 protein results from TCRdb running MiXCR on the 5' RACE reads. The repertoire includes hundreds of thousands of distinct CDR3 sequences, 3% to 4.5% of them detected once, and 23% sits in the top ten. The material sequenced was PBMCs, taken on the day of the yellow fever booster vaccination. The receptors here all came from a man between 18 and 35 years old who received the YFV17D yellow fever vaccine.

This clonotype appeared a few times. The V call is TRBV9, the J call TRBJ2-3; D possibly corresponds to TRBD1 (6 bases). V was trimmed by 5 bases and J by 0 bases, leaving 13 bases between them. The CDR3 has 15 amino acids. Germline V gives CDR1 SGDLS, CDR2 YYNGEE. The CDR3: CASSPPGVSTDTQYF. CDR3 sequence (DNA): TGTGCCAGCAGTCCCCCAGGGGTTAGCACAGATACGCAGTATTTT. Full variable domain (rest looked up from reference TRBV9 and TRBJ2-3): DSGVTQTPKHLITATGQRVTLRCSPRSGDLSVYWYQQSLDQGLQFLIQYYNGEERAKGNILERFSAQQFPDLHSELNLSSLELGDSALYFCASSPPGVSTDTQYFGPGTRLTVL.

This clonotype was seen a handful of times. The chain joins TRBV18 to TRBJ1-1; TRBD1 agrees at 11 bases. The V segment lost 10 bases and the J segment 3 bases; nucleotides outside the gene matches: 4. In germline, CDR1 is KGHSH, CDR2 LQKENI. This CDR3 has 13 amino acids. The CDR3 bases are TGTGCCACGAGGACAGGGGGCTACACTGAAGCTTTCTTT. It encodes CATRTGGYTEAFF.

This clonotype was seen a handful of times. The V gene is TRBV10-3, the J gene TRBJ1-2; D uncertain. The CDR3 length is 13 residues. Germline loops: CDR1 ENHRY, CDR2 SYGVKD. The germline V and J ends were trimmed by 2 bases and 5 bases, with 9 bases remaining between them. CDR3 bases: TGTGCCATCAGTGAGGGGCGAGAGTATGGCTACACCTTC. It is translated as CAISEGREYGYTF.

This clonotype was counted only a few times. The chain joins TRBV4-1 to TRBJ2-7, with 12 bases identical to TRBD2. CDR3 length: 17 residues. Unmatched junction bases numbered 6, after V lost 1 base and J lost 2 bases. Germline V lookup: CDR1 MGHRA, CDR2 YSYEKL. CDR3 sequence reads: CASSQGETSGGTYEQYV. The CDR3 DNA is TGCGCCAGCAGCCAAGGTGAGACTAGCGGGGGTACCTACGAGCAGTACGTC.

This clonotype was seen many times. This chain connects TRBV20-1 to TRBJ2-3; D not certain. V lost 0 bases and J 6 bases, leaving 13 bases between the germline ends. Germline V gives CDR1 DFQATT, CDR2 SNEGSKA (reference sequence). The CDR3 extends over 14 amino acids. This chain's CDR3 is CSARDPRLGDTQYF. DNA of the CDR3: TGCAGTGCTAGAGATCCGAGACTGGGGGATACGCAGTATTTT.

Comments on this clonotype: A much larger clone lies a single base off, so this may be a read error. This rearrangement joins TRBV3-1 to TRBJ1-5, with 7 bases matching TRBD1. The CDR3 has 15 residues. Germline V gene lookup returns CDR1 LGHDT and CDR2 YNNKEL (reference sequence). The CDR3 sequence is CVSSSRGVWGQPQHF. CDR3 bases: TGTGTCAGCAGCAGCAGGGGGGTCTGGGGTCAGCCCCAGCATTTT.

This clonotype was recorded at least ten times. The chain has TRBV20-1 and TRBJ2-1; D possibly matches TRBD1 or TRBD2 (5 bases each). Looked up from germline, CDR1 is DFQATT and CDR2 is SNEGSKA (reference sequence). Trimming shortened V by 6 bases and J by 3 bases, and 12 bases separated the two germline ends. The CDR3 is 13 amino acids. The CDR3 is CSAAGTLYNEQFF. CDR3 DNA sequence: TGCAGTGCCGCAGGGACCCTCTACAATGAGCAGTTCTTC.

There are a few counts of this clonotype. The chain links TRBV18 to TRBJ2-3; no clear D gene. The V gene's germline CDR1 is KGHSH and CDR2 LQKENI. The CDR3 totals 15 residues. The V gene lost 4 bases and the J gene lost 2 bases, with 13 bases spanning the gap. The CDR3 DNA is TGTGCCAGCTCACACGGCGGTGGGGTCACAGATACGCAGTATTTT. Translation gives CASSHGGGVTDTQYF.

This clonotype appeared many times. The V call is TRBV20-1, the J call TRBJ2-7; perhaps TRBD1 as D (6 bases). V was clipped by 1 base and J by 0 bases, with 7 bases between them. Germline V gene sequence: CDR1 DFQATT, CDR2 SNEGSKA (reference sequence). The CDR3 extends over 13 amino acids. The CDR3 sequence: CSARADSSYEQYF. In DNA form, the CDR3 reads TGCAGTGCTAGAGCGGACAGCTCCTACGAGCAGTACTTC.

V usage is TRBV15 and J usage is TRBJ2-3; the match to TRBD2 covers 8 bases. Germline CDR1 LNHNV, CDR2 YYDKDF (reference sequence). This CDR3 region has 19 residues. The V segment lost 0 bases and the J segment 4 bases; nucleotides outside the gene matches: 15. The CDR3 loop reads CATSRDVQRGPVPPDTQYF. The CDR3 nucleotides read TGTGCCACCAGCAGAGATGTCCAGCGGGGGCCGGTTCCCCCAGATACGCAGTATTTT.

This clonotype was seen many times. CDR3 DNA: TGCGCCAGCAGCGTAACCAGGGGGGGAAATGAGCAGTTCTTC. Translated: CASSVTRGGNEQFF. This chain links TRBV5-1 with TRBJ2-1; D is possibly TRBD1 or TRBD2 (7 bases each). This CDR3 is 14 amino acids long. Germline assignment: CDR1 SGHRS and CDR2 YFSETQ. V lost 4 bases and J lost 7, with 15 bases in between. Full variable domain (outside the CDR3, taken from reference TRBV5-1 and TRBJ2-1): KAGVTQTPRYLIKTRGQQVTLSCSPISGHRSVSWYQQTPGQGLQFLFEYFSETQRNKGNFPGRFSGRQFSNSRSEMNVSTLELGDSALYLCASSVTRGGNEQFFGPGTRLTVL.

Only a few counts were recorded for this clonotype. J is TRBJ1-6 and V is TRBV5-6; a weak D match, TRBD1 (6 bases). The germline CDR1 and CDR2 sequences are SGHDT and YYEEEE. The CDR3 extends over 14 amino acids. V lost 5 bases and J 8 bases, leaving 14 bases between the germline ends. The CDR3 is CASREGHLDSPLHF. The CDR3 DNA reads TGTGCCAGCAGGGAGGGACACCTTGATTCACCCCTCCACTTT.

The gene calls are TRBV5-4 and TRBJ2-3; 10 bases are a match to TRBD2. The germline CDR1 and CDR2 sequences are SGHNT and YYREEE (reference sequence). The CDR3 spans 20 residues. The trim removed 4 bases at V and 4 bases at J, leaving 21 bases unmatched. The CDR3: CASSLWGAGAGGPYSDTQYF. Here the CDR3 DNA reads TGTGCCAGCAGCCTCTGGGGGGCAGGAGCGGGGGGGCCCTATTCAGATACGCAGTATTTT.

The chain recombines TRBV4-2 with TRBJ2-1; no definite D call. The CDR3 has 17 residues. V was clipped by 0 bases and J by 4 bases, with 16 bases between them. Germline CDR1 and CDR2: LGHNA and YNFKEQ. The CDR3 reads CASSQDLSVGIYNEQFF. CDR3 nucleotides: TGTGCCAGCAGCCAAGACCTCTCAGTAGGGATATACAATGAGCAGTTCTTC.

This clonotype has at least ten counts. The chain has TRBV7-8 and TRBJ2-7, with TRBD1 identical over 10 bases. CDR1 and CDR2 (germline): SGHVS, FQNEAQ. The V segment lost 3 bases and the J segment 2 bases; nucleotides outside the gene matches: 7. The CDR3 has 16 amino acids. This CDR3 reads CASSFLPGQGTYEQYF. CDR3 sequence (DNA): TGTGCCAGCAGCTTTCTCCCGGGACAGGGGACCTACGAGCAGTACTTC. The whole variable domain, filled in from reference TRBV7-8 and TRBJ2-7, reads GAGVSQSPRYKVAKRGQDVALRCDPISGHVSLFWYQQALGQGPEFLTYFQNEAQLDKSGLPSDRFFAERPEGSVSTLKIQRTQQEDSAVYLCASSFLPGQGTYEQYFGPGTRLTVT.

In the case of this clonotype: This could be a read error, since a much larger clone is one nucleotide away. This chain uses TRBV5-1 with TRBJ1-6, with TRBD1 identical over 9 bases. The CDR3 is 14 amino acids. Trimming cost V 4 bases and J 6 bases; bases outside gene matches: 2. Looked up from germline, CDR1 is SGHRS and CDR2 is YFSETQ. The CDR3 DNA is TGCGCCAGCAGCGCGGGACAGGGTAATTCACCCCTCCACTTT. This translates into CASSAGQGNSPLHF.

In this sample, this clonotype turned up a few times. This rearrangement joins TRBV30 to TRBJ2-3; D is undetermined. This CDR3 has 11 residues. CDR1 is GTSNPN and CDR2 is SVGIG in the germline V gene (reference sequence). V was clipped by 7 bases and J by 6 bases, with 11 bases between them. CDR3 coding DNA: TGTGCCTCTCATACCGCGGATACGCAGTATTTT. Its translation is CASHTADTQYF. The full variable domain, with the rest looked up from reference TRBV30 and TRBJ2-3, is SQTIHQWPATLVQPVGSPLSLECTVEGTSNPNLYWYRQAAGRGLQLLFYSVGIGQISSEVPQNLSASRPQDRQFILSSKKLLLSDSGFYLCASHTADTQYFGPGTRLTVL.

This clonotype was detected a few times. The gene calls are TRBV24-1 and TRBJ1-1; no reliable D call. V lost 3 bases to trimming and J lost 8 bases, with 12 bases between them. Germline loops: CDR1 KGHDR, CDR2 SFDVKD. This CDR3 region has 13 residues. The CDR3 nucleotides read TGTGCCACCAGTGATAGGGCATCCGCGGAAGCTTTCTTT. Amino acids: CATSDRASAEAFF.